Below are 11 T cell receptor beta chains sequenced from a single sample in a study of blood T cell repertoires in COVID-19. Measured with immunoSEQ multiplex PCR; TCRdb has only the in-frame clones, and not every one. The sample records over 45,000 clones, 75% to 95% being singletons. Source material: peripheral blood. Receptor source: a man between 70 and 80 years old with acute or convalescent COVID-19.

The chain employs TRBV6-5 and TRBJ1-1; D might be TRBD1 (5 bases). V dropped 5 bases and J dropped 1 base, with 14 bases sitting between them. The CDR3 consists of 15 residues. Germline CDR1 and CDR2: MNHEY and SVGAGI. CDR3 DNA: TGTGCCAGCAGTAACGACAGAACGCCGAACACTGAAGCTTTCTTT. Residues: CASSNDRTPNTEAFF.

This clone was seen more than once but under ten times. The genes are TRBV9 and TRBJ2-7, with TRBD1 identical over 7 bases. The CDR3 runs to 15 residues. With 0 bases clipped from V and 0 bases from J, the junction kept 3 bases outside the gene matches. The germline gives CDR1 SGDLS, CDR2 YYNGEE. CDR3 loop: CASSVDRGPSYEQYF. CDR3 nucleotides: TGTGCCAGCAGCGTAGATAGGGGGCCCTCCTACGAGCAGTACTTC.

This clone was seen once. The chain is built from TRBV30 and TRBJ2-4, with a possible D match to TRBD1 (5 bases). CDR1 GTSNPN and CDR2 SVGIG come from the germline V gene (reference sequence). The CDR3 extends over 17 amino acids. Trimming stripped 2 bases from V and 1 base from J, with 18 bases between. CDR3 nucleotides: TGTGCCTGGAGTACTATGGCCAGGGTCGGCGCCAAAAACATTCAGTACTTC. It codes for CAWSTMARVGAKNIQYF.

Notes on this clone: Other DNA variants within this sample encode the same CDR3. This chain joins TRBV7-6 and TRBJ1-2; 7 nucleotides align to TRBD1. The CDR3 loop spans 17 amino acids. Germline CDR1 is SGHVS and CDR2 is FNYEAQ. The ends lost 1 base at V and 4 bases at J; junction bases unmatched: 12. CDR3 DNA sequence: TGTGCCAGCAGCTTAGGAGGTTTGGCAGGGGGAATCTATGGCTACACCTTC. Its translation: CASSLGGLAGGIYGYTF.

The genes are TRBV6-2 or TRBV6-3 and TRBJ2-7; D remains unclear. Trimming pared 2 bases from V and 4 bases from J, leaving 9 bases between. Germline lookup yields CDR1 MNHEY and CDR2 SVGEGT. The CDR3 contains 13 residues. CDR3 coding DNA: TGTGCCAGCAGTTACGCTAGAGCGTACGAGCAGTACTTC. Translation gives CASSYARAYEQYF.

J is TRBJ2-7 and V is TRBV11-2; TRBD2 matches at 7 bases. This CDR3 contains 15 residues. J gave up 4 bases and V 3 bases, and 9 bases lay outside the gene matches. The V gene's germline CDR1 is SGHAT and CDR2 FQNNGV. As DNA, the CDR3 is TGTGCCAGCAGCTTGGGCGGGGGTCGGGGATACGAGCAGTACTTC. Translation: CASSLGGGRGYEQYF.

The chain uses TRBV3-1 (or the pseudogene TRBV3-2) and TRBJ2-3; TRBD1 matches 7 bases. Trimming took 0 bases from V and 2 from J; bases not matched to a gene: 14. The CDR3 length is 19 residues. Germline assignment: CDR1 LGHDT and CDR2 YNNKEL (reference sequence). The CDR3 coding sequence is TGTGCCAGCAGCCAAGAGTCAGGGGGTTACGGTTTTGTCACAGATACGCAGTATTTT. It codes for CASSQESGGYGFVTDTQYF.

V and J are TRBV6-1 and TRBJ1-2; D might be TRBD1 (5 bases). The CDR3 totals 14 residues. The germline V gene has CDR1 MNHNS and CDR2 SASEGT. Deletions cut 3 bases from V and 2 bases from J, with 10 bases between. CDR3: CASSDRAPNYGYTF. As DNA, the CDR3 is TGTGCCAGCAGTGACAGGGCACCCAACTATGGCTACACCTTC.

This clone was counted between two and nine times. The chain couples TRBV2 to TRBJ1-2; possibly TRBD1 for D (5 bases). This CDR3 contains 15 residues. With 8 bases removed from V and 2 bases from J, the gap between germline ends came to 18 bases. The germline V gene has CDR1 SNHLY and CDR2 FYNNEI. The CDR3 spells CASATTRGENYGYTF. The CDR3 DNA follows: TGTGCCAGCGCAACGACGCGGGGGGAAAACTATGGCTACACCTTC.

This clone was found a few times. The genes are TRBV7-8 and TRBJ1-2, with D possibly matching TRBD1 (5 bases). The V end was cut by 3 bases, the J end by 6 bases, with 14 bases between. The CDR3 spans 14 residues. Germline V gene sequence: CDR1 SGHVS, CDR2 FQNEAQ. The CDR3 nucleotides are TGTGCCAGCAGCTTCTTCGGGACTTCCGATGGCTACACCTTC. Protein product: CASSFFGTSDGYTF.

The chain has TRBV5-4 and TRBJ2-2; 10 bases line up with TRBD1. The germline gives CDR1 SGHNT, CDR2 YYREEE (reference sequence). The CDR3 is made up of 16 amino acids. J was trimmed by 8 bases and V by 2 bases; bases with no gene match: 9. CDR3 DNA: TGTGCCAGCAGCTTAGACAGGGGGCAGTCATCTGGGGAGCTGTTTTTT. Translated: CASSLDRGQSSGELFF.